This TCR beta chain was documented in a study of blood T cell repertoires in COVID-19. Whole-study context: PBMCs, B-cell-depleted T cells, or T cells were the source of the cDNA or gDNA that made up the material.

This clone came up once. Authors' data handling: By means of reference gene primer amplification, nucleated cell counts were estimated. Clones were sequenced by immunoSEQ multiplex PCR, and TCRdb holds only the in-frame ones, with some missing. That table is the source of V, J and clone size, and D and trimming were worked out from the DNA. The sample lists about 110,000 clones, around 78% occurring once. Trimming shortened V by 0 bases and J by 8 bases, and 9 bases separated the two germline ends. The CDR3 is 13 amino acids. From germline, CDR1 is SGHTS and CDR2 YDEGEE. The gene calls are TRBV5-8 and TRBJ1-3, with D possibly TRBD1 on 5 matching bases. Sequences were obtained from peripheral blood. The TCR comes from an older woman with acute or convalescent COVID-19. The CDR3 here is CASSLGRGDTIYF. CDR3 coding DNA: TGTGCCAGCAGCTTGGGGAGGGGAGACACCATATATTTT.